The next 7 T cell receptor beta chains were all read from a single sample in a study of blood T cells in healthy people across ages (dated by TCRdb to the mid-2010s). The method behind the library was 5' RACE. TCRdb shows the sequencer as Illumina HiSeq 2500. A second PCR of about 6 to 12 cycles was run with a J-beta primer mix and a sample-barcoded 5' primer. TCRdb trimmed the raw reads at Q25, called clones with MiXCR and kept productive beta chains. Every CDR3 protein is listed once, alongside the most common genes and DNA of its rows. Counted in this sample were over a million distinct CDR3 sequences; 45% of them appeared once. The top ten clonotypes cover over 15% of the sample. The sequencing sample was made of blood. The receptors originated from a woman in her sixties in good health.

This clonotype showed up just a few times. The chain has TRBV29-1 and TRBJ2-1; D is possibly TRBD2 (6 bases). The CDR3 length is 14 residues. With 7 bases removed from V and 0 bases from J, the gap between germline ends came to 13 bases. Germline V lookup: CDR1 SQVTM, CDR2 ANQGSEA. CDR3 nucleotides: TGCAGCGCTAGTCAGCGGGCCTCCTACAATGAGCAGTTCTTC. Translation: CSASQRASYNEQFF.

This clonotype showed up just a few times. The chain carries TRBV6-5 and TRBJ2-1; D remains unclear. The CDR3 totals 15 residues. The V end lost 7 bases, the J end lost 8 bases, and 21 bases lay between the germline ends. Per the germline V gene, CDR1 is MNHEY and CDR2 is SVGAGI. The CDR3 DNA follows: TGTGCCAGCAATCCTCTTGGGTCGGGTTGGGATGAGCAGTTCTTC. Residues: CASNPLGSGWDEQFF.

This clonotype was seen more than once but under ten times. CDR3 in amino acids: CATSRDQGLAGGREPDEQFF. CDR3 sequence (DNA): TGTGCCACCAGCAGAGATCAGGGACTAGCGGGAGGACGAGAGCCCGATGAGCAGTTCTTC. The chain joins TRBV15 to TRBJ2-1; the match to TRBD2 covers 15 bases. With 0 bases clipped from V and 8 bases from J, the junction kept 14 bases outside the gene matches. CDR1 is LNHNV and CDR2 is YYDKDF in the germline V gene (reference sequence). This CDR3 region has 20 residues.

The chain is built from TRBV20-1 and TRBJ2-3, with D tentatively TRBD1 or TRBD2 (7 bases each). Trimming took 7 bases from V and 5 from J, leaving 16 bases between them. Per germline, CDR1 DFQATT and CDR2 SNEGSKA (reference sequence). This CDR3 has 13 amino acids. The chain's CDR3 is CSVRQGGEDTQYF. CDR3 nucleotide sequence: TGCAGTGTCCGACAGGGAGGGGAAGATACGCAGTATTTT.

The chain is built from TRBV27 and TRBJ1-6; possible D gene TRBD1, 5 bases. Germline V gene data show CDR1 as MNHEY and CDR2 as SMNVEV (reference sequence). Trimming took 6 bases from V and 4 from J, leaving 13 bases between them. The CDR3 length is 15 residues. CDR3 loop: CASRLTDEYNSPLHF. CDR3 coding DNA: TGTGCCAGCAGATTGACAGACGAATATAATTCACCCCTCCACTTT.

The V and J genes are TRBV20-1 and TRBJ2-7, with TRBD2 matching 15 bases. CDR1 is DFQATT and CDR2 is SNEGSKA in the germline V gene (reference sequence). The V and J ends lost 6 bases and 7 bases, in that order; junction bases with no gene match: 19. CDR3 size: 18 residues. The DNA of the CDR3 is TGCAGTGCCCCGAGGACTAGCGGGAGGGCCTCAGGATCCTGGGAGCAGTACTTC. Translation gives CSAPRTSGRASGSWEQYF.

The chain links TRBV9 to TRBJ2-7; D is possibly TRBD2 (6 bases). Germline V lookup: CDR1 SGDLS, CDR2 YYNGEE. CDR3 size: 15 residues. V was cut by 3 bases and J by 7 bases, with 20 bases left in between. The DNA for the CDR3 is TGTGCCAGCAGCGGCGGTGGGAGGAGGTTGAATGAGCAGTACTTC. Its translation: CASSGGGRRLNEQYF.